Each of the 24 T cell receptor beta chains below was sequenced from the same sample in a study of monozygotic twins with inflammatory bowel disease. TCRdb reanalyzed the 5' RACE reads and collapses them to one entry per CDR3 protein, without DNA. The ten most abundant clones cover approximately 2.3% of a sample with around 380,000 distinct CDR3 sequences. The sequenced sample consisted of blood. The receptors come from a human donor with ulcerative colitis or Crohn's disease, or a healthy co-twin of an affected twin (not recorded which).

J is TRBJ2-7 and V is TRBV6-1; TCRdb designates TRBD2, a call that cannot be tested without DNA. The germline V gene encodes CDR1 MNHNS and CDR2 SASEGT. This CDR3 is built from 15 residues. The CDR3 loop is CAGSGGLKGSYEQYF.

This chain links TRBV3-1 with TRBJ2-7; TCRdb returns TRBD2, unconfirmable since there is no DNA. Germline-derived CDR1 and CDR2 are LGHDT and YNNKEL (reference sequence). This CDR3 contains 16 residues. The CDR3 here is CASSATSGRASIEQYF.

The chain is built from TRBV6-1 and TRBJ2-1; TCRdb names TRBD2, which stays unverified in the absence of DNA. The CDR3 length is 16 residues. In germline, CDR1 is MNHNS, CDR2 SASEGT. This CDR3 is CASSLTSGNSYNEQFF.

This chain links TRBV29-1 with TRBJ1-1; the TRBD1 assignment by TCRdb is unverifiable without DNA. CDR3 length: 13 residues. Germline V gene sequence: CDR1 SQVTM, CDR2 ANQGSEA. The CDR3 region is CSARQGGSYGAFF. Using reference TRBV29-1 and TRBJ1-1 for the parts outside the CDR3, the full variable domain is SAVISQKPSRDICQRGTSLTIQCQVDSQVTMMFWYRQQPGQSLTLIATANQGSEATYESGFVIDKFPISRPNLTFSTLTVSNMSPEDSSIYLCSARQGGSYGAFFGQGTRLTVV.

The chain uses TRBV12-3 or TRBV12-4 and TRBJ1-1; with no DNA, the TCRdb D assignment of TRBD1 cannot be verified. The CDR3 extends over 13 amino acids. The CDR3: CASSLDGGLEAFF.

V and J are TRBV25-1 and TRBJ1-2. Looked up from germline, CDR1 is MGHDK and CDR2 is SYGVNS. The CDR3 length is 12 residues. CDR3 region: CASSTMVGGYTF.

The V and J genes are TRBV10-3 and TRBJ2-3; TCRdb reports TRBD2, a call that lacks DNA to check it against. The germline V gene has CDR1 ENHRY and CDR2 SYGVKD. The CDR3 covers 15 residues. The chain's CDR3 is CAISVSGSVTDTQYF.

The chain has TRBV9 and TRBJ2-2; lacking DNA, the TRBD2 call made by TCRdb goes unchecked. This CDR3 region has 17 residues. CDR1 is SGDLS and CDR2 is YYNGEE in the germline V gene. The CDR3 spells CASSPNYAGGVSGELFF.

The rearrangement uses TRBV5-4 and TRBJ2-7; checking the TCRdb D call of TRBD2 is not possible without DNA. The CDR3 covers 18 residues. The germline gives CDR1 SGHNT, CDR2 YYREEE (reference sequence). The CDR3: CASSLELTSGMSSYEQYF.

The chain uses TRBV6-5 and TRBJ2-3. This CDR3 comprises 17 residues. CDR1 and CDR2 (germline): MNHEY, SVGAGI. CDR3 in amino acids: CASSYSITFASTDTQYF.

This CDR3 reads CASSSLRGEETQYF. The V and J genes are TRBV7-9 and TRBJ2-5; the D gene TCRdb calls, TRBD1, cannot be checked with no DNA. Per germline, CDR1 SEHNR and CDR2 FQNEAQ (reference sequence). There are 14 residues in the CDR3.

This rearrangement joins TRBV5-1 to TRBJ2-1; checking the TCRdb D call of TRBD2 is not possible without DNA. Germline CDR1 reads SGHRS; CDR2 reads YFSETQ. This CDR3 has 15 residues. CDR3: CASRLLAGGYNEQFF.

This sequence joins TRBV5-1 and TRBJ2-3. The V gene's germline CDR1 is SGHRS and CDR2 YFSETQ. The CDR3 is 14 amino acids. The CDR3 is CASSFPVSTDTQYF. Variable domain in full (rest from reference TRBV5-1 and TRBJ2-3): KAGVTQTPRYLIKTRGQQVTLSCSPISGHRSVSWYQQTPGQGLQFLFEYFSETQRNKGNFPGRFSGRQFSNSRSEMNVSTLELGDSALYLCASSFPVSTDTQYFGPGTRLTVL.

V is TRBV29-1 and J is TRBJ2-1; the TCRdb call, TRBD2, lacks DNA for checking. CDR1 is SQVTM and CDR2 is ANQGSEA in the germline V gene. CDR3 size: 15 residues. CDR3: CSAGLASGGYNEQFF.

The chain uses TRBV9 and TRBJ2-7; with no DNA, the TCRdb D assignment of TRBD1 cannot be verified. Germline values: CDR1 SGDLS, CDR2 YYNGEE. CDR3 size: 14 residues. CDR3: CASSVDGGDYEQYF.

The chain is built from TRBV29-1 and TRBJ1-2. Germline values: CDR1 SQVTM, CDR2 ANQGSEA. This CDR3 comprises 14 residues. This chain's CDR3 is CSIPSTGPFMGYTF.

The chain employs TRBV27 and TRBJ1-5; with no DNA, the TCRdb D assignment of TRBD1 cannot be verified. Germline-derived CDR1 and CDR2 are MNHEY and SMNVEV (reference sequence). The CDR3 totals 15 residues. CDR3 residues: CASSLSWGRGQPQHF.

The chain combines TRBV6-5 with TRBJ2-1; TCRdb picks TRBD2, but there is no DNA to check that call. Per the germline V gene, CDR1 is MNHEY and CDR2 is SVGAGI. This CDR3 has 15 residues. CDR3 sequence reads: CASSYVGGGLDEQFF.

V is TRBV5-1 and J is TRBJ1-6. This CDR3 contains 15 residues. The germline V gene encodes CDR1 SGHRS and CDR2 YFSETQ. CDR3: CASSLLGVVNSPLHF.

The genes are TRBV5-1 and TRBJ2-7; TCRdb's D call of TRBD1 is untestable without DNA. Germline values: CDR1 SGHRS, CDR2 YFSETQ. CDR3 length equals 14 residues. The CDR3 loop reads CASSPGTGVWEQYF.

The chain carries TRBV12-3 or TRBV12-4 and TRBJ1-5; TCRdb's D gene call, TRBD1, goes unchecked for lack of DNA. The CDR3 length is 16 residues. This CDR3 reads CASSERQEVSNQPQHF.

J is TRBJ1-5 and V is TRBV27; TCRdb names TRBD1, which stays unverified in the absence of DNA. The V gene's germline CDR1 is MNHEY and CDR2 SMNVEV (reference sequence). CDR3 length equals 15 residues. This chain's CDR3 is CASSSLRQGNQPQHF.

The V call is TRBV5-5, the J call TRBJ2-1. The CDR3 consists of 15 residues. From germline, CDR1 is SGHKS and CDR2 YYEKEE (reference sequence). CDR3 sequence reads: CASSSQGGSYNEQFF.

The rearrangement joins TRBV7-7 to TRBJ2-1; without DNA, the TCRdb call of TRBD1 cannot be checked. Germline values: CDR1 SSHAT, CDR2 FNYEAQ (reference sequence). The CDR3 covers 16 residues. CDR3: CASSRTVGEPYNEQFF.